Listed below are T cell receptor beta chains from one sample, sequenced in a study of T cells after yellow fever vaccination. TCRdb passed the 5' RACE reads through MiXCR, listing each CDR3 protein once. The table has hundreds of thousands of distinct CDR3 sequences, 8.7% seen once. The specimen comprised PBMCs, sampled on the day of the first yellow fever vaccination. These receptors were collected from a man aged 18 to 29 who received the YFV17D yellow fever vaccine. The CDR3 runs from the conserved cysteine through the conserved F or W. The D gene is left open where the match is weak. The size entry is marked missing in some rows and otherwise reads once, few, many or a size class.

v_gene	j_gene	abundance	d_gene	CDR3aa	CDR3nt
TRBV4-1	TRBJ2-7	-	-	CASSHQGEQYF	TGCGCCAGCAGCCACCAGGGCGAGCAGTACTTC
TRBV7-8	TRBJ2-3	few	TRBD2	CASSPGLANTDTQYF	TGTGCCAGCAGCCCCGGACTAGCTAACACAGATACGCAGTATTTT
TRBV9	TRBJ2-4	many	-	CASSGAGKSIQYF	TGTGCCAGCAGCGGAGCCGGGAAGAGCATTCAGTACTTC
TRBV19	TRBJ2-3	-	-	CASTPEGADTQYF	TGTGCCAGTACCCCCGAGGGTGCGGATACGCAGTATTTT
TRBV7-8	TRBJ1-6	few	-	CASRKLRARWNSPLHF	TGTGCCAGCAGAAAATTGAGGGCAAGATGGAATTCACCCCTCCACTTT
TRBV12-3/TRBV12-4	TRBJ2-2	many	-	CASSRTRSNTGELFF	TGTGCCAGCAGTCGTACTAGGTCGAACACCGGGGAGCTGTTTTTT
TRBV12-3/TRBV12-4	TRBJ2-2	-	-	CASSLGPLAGELFF	TGTGCCAGCAGTTTAGGTCCTTTGGCCGGGGAGCTGTTTTTT
TRBV27	TRBJ2-3	-	-	CASSFNRNKADTQYF	TGTGCCAGCAGTTTCAACAGGAATAAGGCAGATACGCAGTATTTT
TRBV4-2	TRBJ2-6	many	-	CASSQEAGSRASGANVLTF	TGTGCCAGCAGCCAAGAGGCAGGGTCCCGGGCCTCTGGGGCCAACGTCCTGACTTTC
TRBV28	TRBJ1-6	many	-	CASSLSYRANSPLHF	TGTGCCAGCAGTTTATCGTACAGGGCTAATTCACCCCTCCACTTT
TRBV5-6	TRBJ2-3	few	-	CASSLNRGASDTQYF	TGTGCCAGCAGCTTGAACAGAGGGGCATCAGATACGCAGTATTTT
TRBV2	TRBJ2-4	many	TRBD1	CASSAQTGGGIQYF	TGTGCCAGCAGTGCCCAGACAGGGGGCGGCATTCAGTACTTC
TRBV11-1	TRBJ2-6	-	TRBD2	CASSLAASGGAGANVLTF	TGTGCCAGCAGCTTAGCGGCTAGCGGGGGGGCTGGGGCCAACGTCCTGACTTTC
TRBV5-1	TRBJ1-4	few	-	CASSSRPATNEKLFF	TGCGCCAGCAGCTCACGACCAGCAACTAATGAAAAACTGTTTTTT
TRBV6-2/TRBV6-3	TRBJ2-1	few	-	CASSAQGGGINEQFF	TGTGCCAGCAGTGCCCAGGGGGGGGGGATTAATGAGCAGTTCTTC
TRBV5-4	TRBJ2-5	-	TRBD2	CASSFGTSGWETQYF	TGTGCCAGCAGCTTCGGGACTAGCGGTTGGGAGACCCAGTACTTC
TRBV3-1	TRBJ1-2	-	TRBD1	CASSQGSGGLYGYTF	TGTGCCAGCAGCCAAGGTTCAGGGGGCTTATATGGCTACACCTTC
TRBV7-9	TRBJ2-5	-	-	CASSFQVQETQYF	TGTGCCAGCAGCTTCCAGGTTCAAGAGACCCAGTACTTC
TRBV7-2	TRBJ2-7	many	-	CASSFNGVDEQYF	TGTGCCAGCAGCTTCAACGGCGTGGACGAGCAGTACTTC
TRBV5-1	TRBJ2-5	few	-	CASSLVVGPYETQYF	TGCGCCAGCAGCTTGGTCGTCGGACCCTATGAGACCCAGTACTTC
TRBV7-9	TRBJ1-2	many	-	CASSLDTYGYTF	TGTGCCAGCAGCTTGGACACCTATGGCTACACCTTC
TRBV25-1	TRBJ1-5	-	-	CASSENSAQPQHF	TGTGCCAGCAGTGAAAACAGTGCTCAGCCCCAGCATTTT
TRBV12-3/TRBV12-4	TRBJ1-6	many	-	CASRSGAYNSPLHF	TGTGCCAGTAGGTCCGGGGCCTATAATTCACCCCTCCACTTT
TRBV12-3/TRBV12-4	TRBJ2-2	many	TRBD1	CASSGQGHTGELFF	TGTGCCAGCAGCGGACAGGGACACACCGGGGAGCTGTTTTTT
TRBV10-3	TRBJ2-3	many	TRBD2	CATSGGRGRRTDTQYF	TGTGCCACCAGCGGGGGCAGGGGCCGACGCACAGATACGCAGTATTTT
TRBV5-1	TRBJ1-2	many	TRBD1	CASSEGQGTYGYTF	TGCGCCAGCAGCGAGGGACAGGGAACCTATGGCTACACCTTC
TRBV19	TRBJ2-7	few	-	CARSRRGRGHEQYF	TGTGCCCGATCCCGCAGGGGCAGGGGACACGAGCAGTACTTC
TRBV5-4	TRBJ2-5	-	-	CATQPSARETQYF	TGTGCCACCCAACCTAGCGCCCGGGAGACCCAGTACTTC
TRBV7-2	TRBJ2-5	-	TRBD2	CASSPAALAIWETQYF	TGTGCCAGCAGCCCGGCGGCACTAGCGATCTGGGAGACCCAGTACTTC
TRBV18	TRBJ1-5	-	-	CASSPRDGGNQPQHF	TGTGCCAGCTCACCACGGGACGGGGGGAATCAGCCCCAGCATTTT
TRBV6-5	TRBJ1-1	many	-	CASSRMGLEAFF	TGTGCCAGCAGTCGGATGGGTCTTGAAGCTTTCTTT
TRBV5-4	TRBJ2-7	few	TRBD1	CASSRTGASYEQYF	TGTGCCAGCAGCCGGACAGGGGCCTCCTACGAGCAGTACTTC
TRBV6-5	TRBJ2-4	few	-	CASSYSIQGVKNIQYF	TGTGCCAGCAGTTACTCGATACAGGGCGTCAAAAACATTCAGTACTTC
TRBV5-4	TRBJ2-3	few	-	CASSLGGIFTDTQYF	TGTGCCAGCAGCTTGGGGGGAATATTCACAGATACGCAGTATTTT
TRBV18	TRBJ1-5	few	-	CASSPGQYGQPQHF	TGTGCCAGCTCACCAGGGCAGTACGGGCAGCCCCAGCATTTT
TRBV5-1	TRBJ1-1	many	-	CASSLSHQGRNTEAFF	TGCGCCAGCAGCTTGTCACACCAGGGTCGGAACACTGAAGCTTTCTTT